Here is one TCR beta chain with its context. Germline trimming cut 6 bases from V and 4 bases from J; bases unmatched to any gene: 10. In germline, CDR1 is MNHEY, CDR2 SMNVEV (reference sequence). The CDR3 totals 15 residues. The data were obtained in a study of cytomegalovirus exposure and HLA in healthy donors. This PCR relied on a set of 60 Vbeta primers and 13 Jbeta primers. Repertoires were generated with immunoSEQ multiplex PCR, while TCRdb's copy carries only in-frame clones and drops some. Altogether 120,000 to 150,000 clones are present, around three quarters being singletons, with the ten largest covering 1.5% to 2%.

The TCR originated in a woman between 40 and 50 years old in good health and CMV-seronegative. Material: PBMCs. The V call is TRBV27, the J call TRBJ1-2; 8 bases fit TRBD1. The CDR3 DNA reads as TGTGCCAGCAGAGCGACAGGGGCCCCTGTCTATGGCTACACCTTC. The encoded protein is CASRATGAPVYGYTF.